Reported below is one T cell receptor (beta chain). Antigen: not known. A much larger clonotype is one base distant, so this may be a read error. This specimen comes from a study of CD8+CD57+ T cells in acquired aplastic anemia. Study summary: 3 to 3.5 ug was the average amount of DNA from sorted CD4+ and CD8+ cells. General study findings and limits: Significant differences in CD8+ Simpson's diversity were not observed between patients and controls. Sharing between patients and controls was observed for twenty-nine CD8+ CDR3 sequences.

V lost 0 bases, J lost 5 bases, and 4 bases lay in between. CDR1 DFQATT and CDR2 SNEGSKA come from the germline V gene (reference sequence). The CDR3 is made up of 12 amino acids. Using genomic DNA as the template, TCR beta VDJ and CDR3 profiling was carried out. MiXCR, run by TCRdb on the reads, gives a single entry per CDR3 protein. Among 200,000 to 250,000 distinct CDR3 sequences listed, approximately 35% were seen once. Source material: sorted CD4+, CD8+, or CD8+CD57+ T cells (not recorded which) from PBMCs. The sequence came from a human donor in good health, serving as a control. The chain employs TRBV20-1 and TRBJ1-4; D uncertain. The CDR3 sequence: CSARDGNEKLFF. DNA of the CDR3: TGCAGTGCTAGAGACGGGAATGAAAAACTGTTTTTT.